This is a list of T cell receptor beta chains from one sample in a study of CD4 T cells in relation to SARS-CoV-2 and coronaviruses. Produced via immunoSEQ multiplex PCR; TCRdb's table is partial and in-frame only. Of more than 9,000 clones listed, 87% were seen once; the top ten hold roughly 2.3%. Sequenced input: naive CD4+ T cells from PBMCs. The receptors shown here come from an adult with COVID-19. Both conserved end residues are part of each CDR3. A D gene is named only where the DNA matches it firmly. Clone size is not always given. Where it is, it says once, few, many or a class for expanded clones.

TRBJ1-4,.,.,TRBV5-6,17,CASSLAADGPTNEKLFF,TGTGCCAGCAGCTTGGCGGCCGACGGACCGACTAATGAAAAACTGTTTTTT
TRBJ2-5,TRBD1,.,TRBV5-8,14,CASSLRGQKETQYF,TGTGCCAGCAGCTTGAGGGGGCAGAAAGAGACCCAGTACTTC
TRBJ1-1,.,.,TRBV5-1,16,CASSRSPGLMNTEAFF,TGCGCCAGCAGCCGGAGCCCCGGGCTCATGAACACTGAAGCTTTCTTT
TRBJ1-1,.,.,TRBV30,13,CAWCVTVNTEAFF,TGTGCCTGGTGTGTGACAGTGAACACTGAAGCTTTCTTT
TRBJ2-7,.,.,TRBV3-1/TRBV3-2,12,CASSQAIYEQYF,TGTGCCAGCAGCCAAGCCATATACGAGCAGTACTTC
TRBJ2-5,TRBD2,.,TRBV6-5,16,CASSYTSGGYWETQYF,TGTGCCAGCAGTTACACTAGCGGGGGGTATTGGGAGACCCAGTACTTC
TRBJ1-3,.,.,TRBV30,14,CAWSVGGYGNTIYF,TGTGCCTGGAGTGTAGGAGGGTATGGAAACACCATATATTTT
TRBJ2-2,TRBD1,.,TRBV6-5,15,CASIPGQGFIGELFF,TGTGCCAGCATTCCGGGACAGGGATTTATCGGGGAGCTGTTTTTT
TRBJ2-7,.,.,TRBV18,14,CASSPPGLPYEQYF,TGTGCCAGCTCACCACCGGGACTTCCATACGAGCAGTACTTC
TRBJ2-7,TRBD1,.,TRBV7-2,15,CASSGPTGQGGEQYF,TGTGCCAGCAGCGGACCTACGGGACAGGGTGGCGAGCAGTACTTC
TRBJ2-2,TRBD1,few,TRBV5-4,15,CASSLGQGDTGELFF,TGTGCCAGCAGCTTGGGACAGGGGGACACCGGGGAGCTGTTTTTT
TRBJ2-5,TRBD1,once,TRBV18,14,CASSPNRGQETQYF,TGTGCCAGCTCGCCTAACAGGGGACAGGAGACCCAGTACTTC
TRBJ1-3,.,.,TRBV6-5,14,CASRGRFSGNTIYF,TGTGCCAGCAGAGGAAGGTTCTCTGGAAACACCATATATTTT
TRBJ2-1,TRBD2,.,TRBV4-1,16,CASSIIAGATYNEQFF,TGCGCCAGCAGCATTATAGCGGGGGCCACCTACAATGAGCAGTTCTTC
TRBJ1-4,.,.,TRBV11-3,13,CASSLRGPEKLFF,TGTGCCAGCAGCCTGAGGGGACCGGAAAAACTGTTTTTT
TRBJ2-2,.,.,TRBV6-6,13,CASSFLGVGELFF,TGTGCCAGCAGTTTCTTAGGAGTCGGGGAGCTGTTTTTT
TRBJ2-3,.,.,TRBV3-1/TRBV3-2,15,CASRSNLAGTDTQYF,TGTGCCAGCAGATCAAATCTCGCGGGCACAGATACGCAGTATTTT
TRBJ1-2,TRBD1,.,TRBV19,16,CASNSPGAGGYYGYTF,TGTGCCAGTAACTCCCCAGGGGCAGGGGGGTACTATGGCTACACCTTC
TRBJ1-1,.,.,TRBV18,12,CASSSDITEAFF,TGTGCCAGCTCATCAGACATCACTGAAGCTTTCTTT
TRBJ2-3,TRBD2,.,TRBV7-8,16,CASLSRTSGVADTQYF,TGTGCCAGTCTTTCCCGGACTAGCGGGGTAGCAGATACGCAGTATTTT
TRBJ2-5,.,.,TRBV11-2,15,CASAPLRGGQETQYF,TGTGCCAGCGCACCGCTCAGGGGAGGCCAAGAGACCCAGTACTTC
TRBJ1-1,.,.,TRBV5-1,13,CASSSQGNTEAFF,TGCGCCAGCAGCTCACAGGGGAACACTGAAGCTTTCTTT
TRBJ2-3,.,.,TRBV4-3,13,CASSQERETEQYF,TGCGCCAGCAGCCAAGAGAGGGAGACAGAGCAGTATTTT
TRBJ2-3,.,.,TRBV24-1,15,CALPTRGTTTDTQYF,TGTGCCCTACCGACGCGGGGGACAACTACAGATACGCAGTATTTT
TRBJ2-3,.,once,TRBV5-1,16,CASSFFGLTSTDTQYF,TGCGCCAGCAGCTTTTTCGGGCTGACTAGCACAGATACGCAGTATTTT
TRBJ1-6,TRBD1,.,TRBV25-1,15,CASRAATGVNSPLHF,TGTGCCAGCAGGGCAGCGACAGGGGTTAATTCACCCCTCCACTTT
TRBJ1-1,.,once,TRBV30,12,CAWSVTPFEAFF,TGTGCCTGGAGCGTAACCCCCTTTGAAGCTTTCTTT
TRBJ2-5,.,.,TRBV7-9,15,CASSHAKGPQETQYF,TGTGCCAGCAGCCACGCGAAGGGACCACAAGAGACCCAGTACTTC
TRBJ2-5,.,.,TRBV3-1/TRBV3-2,13,CASSQATPKTQYF,TGTGCCAGCAGCCAAGCAACCCCGAAGACCCAGTACTTC
TRBJ1-5,.,.,TRBV9,15,CASSVGGVAGQPQHF,TGTGCCAGCAGCGTAGGGGGGGTCGCCGGTCAGCCCCAGCATTTT
TRBJ1-2,TRBD1,.,TRBV3-1/TRBV3-2,12,CASSNRQGGYTF,TGTGCCAGCAGCAACCGACAGGGTGGCTACACCTTC
TRBJ1-2,TRBD1,few,TRBV11-3,13,CASSLEGARGYTF,TGTGCCAGCAGCTTGGAGGGGGCGCGCGGCTACACCTTC
TRBJ1-2,.,.,TRBV19,14,CASTLKPDNYGYTF,TGTGCCAGTACCCTTAAGCCCGATAACTATGGCTACACCTTC
TRBJ1-1,TRBD1,once,TRBV11-3,14,CASSPGQGNTEAFF,TGTGCCAGCAGCCCCGGACAGGGGAACACTGAAGCTTTCTTT
TRBJ1-5,.,.,TRBV2,15,CASRSWGDSNQPQHF,TGTGCCAGCAGGTCGTGGGGAGATAGCAATCAGCCCCAGCATTTT
TRBJ2-7,.,.,TRBV29-1,11,CSVTATYEQYF,TGCAGCGTTACGGCGACCTACGAGCAGTACTTC
TRBJ1-5,.,.,TRBV4-1,18,CASSQDGSGGNSNQPQHF,TGCGCCAGCAGCCAAGACGGCTCTGGAGGGAATAGCAATCAGCCCCAGCATTTT
TRBJ1-5,TRBD1,.,TRBV2,14,CASSRDRANQPQHF,TGTGCCAGCAGCCGGGACAGGGCCAATCAGCCCCAGCATTTT
TRBJ1-4,.,.,TRBV11-2,17,CASSLGVGGRTNEKLFF,TGTGCCAGCAGCTTAGGGGTGGGGGGCCGAACTAATGAAAAACTGTTTTTT
TRBJ2-3,TRBD2,few,TRBV4-1,15,CASSVAGGSTDTQYF,TGCGCCAGCAGCGTAGCGGGGGGGAGCACAGATACGCAGTATTTT
TRBJ2-5,.,.,TRBV24-1,11,CATSDYTGQYF,TGTGCCACCAGTGATTACACCGGCCAGTACTTC
TRBJ1-4,.,.,TRBV5-6,18,CASSDRGSRGSTNEKLFF,TGTGCCAGCAGCGATCGAGGGAGTAGGGGCTCAACTAATGAAAAACTGTTTTTT
TRBJ2-6,.,.,TRBV5-6,16,CASSSGSLPGANVLTF,TGTGCCAGCAGCTCCGGGTCCCTCCCTGGGGCCAACGTCCTGACTTTC
TRBJ2-1,.,.,TRBV5-1,15,CASSLALAPYNEQFF,TGCGCCAGCAGCTTGGCCCTAGCTCCGTACAATGAGCAGTTCTTC
TRBJ2-3,TRBD2,.,TRBV24-1,16,CATSDPPREGRDTQYF,TGTGCCACCAGTGATCCCCCCCGGGAGGGAAGGGATACGCAGTATTTT
TRBJ1-1,.,once,TRBV6-2/TRBV6-3,11,CASSRNTEAFF,TGTGCCAGCAGTCGGAACACTGAAGCTTTCTTT
TRBJ2-2,.,.,TRBV10-3,14,CAISDKTNTGELFF,TGTGCCATCAGTGACAAGACGAACACCGGGGAGCTGTTTTTT
TRBJ1-1,TRBD1,.,TRBV12-5,15,CASGLAQGEVPEAFF,TGTGCTAGTGGTTTGGCACAGGGGGAGGTGCCTGAAGCTTTCTTT
TRBJ1-5,TRBD1,large,TRBV25-1,14,CASSTQGLNQPQHF,TGTGCCAGCAGTACACAGGGGCTCAATCAGCCCCAGCATTTT